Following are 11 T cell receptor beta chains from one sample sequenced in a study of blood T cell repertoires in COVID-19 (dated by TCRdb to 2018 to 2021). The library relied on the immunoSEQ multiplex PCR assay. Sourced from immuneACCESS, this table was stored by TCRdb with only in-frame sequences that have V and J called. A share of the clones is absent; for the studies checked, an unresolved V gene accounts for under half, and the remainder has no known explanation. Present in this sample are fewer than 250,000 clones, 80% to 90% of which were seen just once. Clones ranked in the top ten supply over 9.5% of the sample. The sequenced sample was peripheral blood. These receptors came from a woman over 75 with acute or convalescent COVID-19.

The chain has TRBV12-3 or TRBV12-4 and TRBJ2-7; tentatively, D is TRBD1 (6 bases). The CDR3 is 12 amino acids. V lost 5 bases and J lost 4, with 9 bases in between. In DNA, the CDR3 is TGTGCCAGCAGTCAACAGGGATACGAGCAGTACTTC. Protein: CASSQQGYEQYF.

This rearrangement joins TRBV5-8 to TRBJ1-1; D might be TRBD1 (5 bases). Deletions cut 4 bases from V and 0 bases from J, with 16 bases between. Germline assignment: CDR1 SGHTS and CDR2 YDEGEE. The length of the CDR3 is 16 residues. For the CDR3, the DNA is TGTGCCAGCAGCCCCAGGGTTAGGACGGTGAACACTGAAGCTTTCTTT. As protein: CASSPRVRTVNTEAFF.

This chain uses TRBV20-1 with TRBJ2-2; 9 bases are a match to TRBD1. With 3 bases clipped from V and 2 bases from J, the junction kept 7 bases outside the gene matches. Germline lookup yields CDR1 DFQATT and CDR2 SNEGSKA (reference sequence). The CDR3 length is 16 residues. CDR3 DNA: TGCAGTGCTAGTGGCCGGACAGGGGAAAACACCGGGGAGCTGTTTTTT. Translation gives CSASGRTGENTGELFF.

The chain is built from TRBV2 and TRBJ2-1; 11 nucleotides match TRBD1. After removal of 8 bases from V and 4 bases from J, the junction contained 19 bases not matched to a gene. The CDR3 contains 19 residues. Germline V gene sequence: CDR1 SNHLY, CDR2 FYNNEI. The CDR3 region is CASPNSGTGGPRTYNEQFF. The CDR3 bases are TGTGCCAGCCCGAACTCGGGGACAGGGGGGCCGAGGACTTACAATGAGCAGTTCTTC.

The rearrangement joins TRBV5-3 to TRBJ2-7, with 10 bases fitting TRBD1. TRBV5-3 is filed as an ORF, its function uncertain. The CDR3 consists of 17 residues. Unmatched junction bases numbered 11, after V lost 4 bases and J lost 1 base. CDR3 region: CARSPRRTGGRSYEQYF. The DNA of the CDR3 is TGTGCCAGAAGCCCGCGGAGGACAGGGGGAAGGTCCTACGAGCAGTACTTC.

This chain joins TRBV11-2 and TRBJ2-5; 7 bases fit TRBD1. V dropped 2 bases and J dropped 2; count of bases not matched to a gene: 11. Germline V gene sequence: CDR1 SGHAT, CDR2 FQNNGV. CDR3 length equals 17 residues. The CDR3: CASSLRRQVRGQETQYF. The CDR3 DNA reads TGTGCCAGCAGCTTAAGGCGACAGGTCAGGGGGCAAGAGACCCAGTACTTC.

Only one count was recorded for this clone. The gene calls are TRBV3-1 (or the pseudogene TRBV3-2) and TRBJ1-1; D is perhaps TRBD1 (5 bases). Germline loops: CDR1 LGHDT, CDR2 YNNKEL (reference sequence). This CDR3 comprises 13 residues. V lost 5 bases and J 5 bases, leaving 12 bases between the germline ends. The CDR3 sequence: CASSFRGETEAFF. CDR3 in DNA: TGTGCCAGCAGCTTCCGGGGGGAGACTGAAGCTTTCTTT.

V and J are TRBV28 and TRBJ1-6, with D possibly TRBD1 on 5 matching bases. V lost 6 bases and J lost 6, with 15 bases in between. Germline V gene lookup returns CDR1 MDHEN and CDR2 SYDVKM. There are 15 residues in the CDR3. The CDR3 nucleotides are TGTGCCAGCAGCGCCGCAGGACACACTAATTCACCCCTCCACTTT. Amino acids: CASSAAGHTNSPLHF.

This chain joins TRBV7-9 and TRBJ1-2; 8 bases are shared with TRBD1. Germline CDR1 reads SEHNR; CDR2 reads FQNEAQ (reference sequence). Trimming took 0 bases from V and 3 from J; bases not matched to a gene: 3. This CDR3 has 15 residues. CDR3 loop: CASSLARTGHYGYTF. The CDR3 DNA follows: TGTGCCAGCAGCTTAGCCCGGACAGGGCACTATGGCTACACCTTC.

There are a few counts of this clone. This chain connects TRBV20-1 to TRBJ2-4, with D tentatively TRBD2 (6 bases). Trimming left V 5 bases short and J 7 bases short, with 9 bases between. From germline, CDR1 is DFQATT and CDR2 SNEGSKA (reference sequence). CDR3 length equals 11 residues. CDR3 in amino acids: CSALAQNIQYF. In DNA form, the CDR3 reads TGCAGTGCTCTAGCGCAGAACATTCAGTACTTC.

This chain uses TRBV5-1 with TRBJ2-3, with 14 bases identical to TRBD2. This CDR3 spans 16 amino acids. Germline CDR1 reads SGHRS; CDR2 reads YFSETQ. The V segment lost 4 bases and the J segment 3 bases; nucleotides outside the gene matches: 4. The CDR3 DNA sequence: TGCGCCAGCAGCCAGACTAGCGGGAGGGGTACAGATACGCAGTATTTT. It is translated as CASSQTSGRGTDTQYF.